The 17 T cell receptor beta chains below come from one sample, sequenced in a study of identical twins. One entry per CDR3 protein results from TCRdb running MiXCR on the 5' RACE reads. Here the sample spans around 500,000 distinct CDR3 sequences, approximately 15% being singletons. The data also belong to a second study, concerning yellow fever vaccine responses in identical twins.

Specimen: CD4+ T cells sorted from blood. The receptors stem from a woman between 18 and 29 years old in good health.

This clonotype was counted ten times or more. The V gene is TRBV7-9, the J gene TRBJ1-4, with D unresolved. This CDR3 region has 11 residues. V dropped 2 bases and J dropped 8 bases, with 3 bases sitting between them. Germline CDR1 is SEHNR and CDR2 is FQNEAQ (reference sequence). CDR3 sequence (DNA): TGTGCCAGCAGCTTAAAGGAAAAACTGTTTTTT. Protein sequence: CASSLKEKLFF.

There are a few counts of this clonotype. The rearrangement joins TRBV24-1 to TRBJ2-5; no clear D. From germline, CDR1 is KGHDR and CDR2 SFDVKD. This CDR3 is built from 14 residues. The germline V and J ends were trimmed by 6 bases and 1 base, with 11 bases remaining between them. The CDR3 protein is CATSQSAVQETQYF. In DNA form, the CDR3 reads TGTGCCACCAGTCAGTCCGCAGTCCAAGAGACCCAGTACTTC.

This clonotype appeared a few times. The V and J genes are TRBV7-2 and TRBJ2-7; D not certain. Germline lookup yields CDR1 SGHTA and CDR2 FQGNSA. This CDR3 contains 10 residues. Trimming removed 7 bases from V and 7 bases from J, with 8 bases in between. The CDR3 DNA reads TGTGCCAGCATCTTGCAGGAGCAGTACTTC. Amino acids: CASILQEQYF.

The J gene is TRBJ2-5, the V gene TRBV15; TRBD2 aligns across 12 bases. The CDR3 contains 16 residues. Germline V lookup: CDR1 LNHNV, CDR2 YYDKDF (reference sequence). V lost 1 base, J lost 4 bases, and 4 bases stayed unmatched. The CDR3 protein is CATSRGLAGVGETQYF. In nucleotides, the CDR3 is TGTGCCACCAGCAGAGGACTAGCGGGAGTAGGAGAGACCCAGTACTTC.

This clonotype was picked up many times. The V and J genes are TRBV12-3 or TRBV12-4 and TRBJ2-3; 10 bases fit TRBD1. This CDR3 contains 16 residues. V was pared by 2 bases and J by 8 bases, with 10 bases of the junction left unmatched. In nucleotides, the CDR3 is TGTGCCAGCAGTTTACCTTCGGGGACAGGGGAGGGTACGCAGTATTTT. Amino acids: CASSLPSGTGEGTQYF.

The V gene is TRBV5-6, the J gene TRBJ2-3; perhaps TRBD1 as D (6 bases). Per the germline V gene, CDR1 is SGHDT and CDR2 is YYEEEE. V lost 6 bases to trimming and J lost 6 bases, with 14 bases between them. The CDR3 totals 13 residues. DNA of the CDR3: TGTGCCAGCAAATCCAGGGGTGTGGATACGCAGTATTTT. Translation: CASKSRGVDTQYF.

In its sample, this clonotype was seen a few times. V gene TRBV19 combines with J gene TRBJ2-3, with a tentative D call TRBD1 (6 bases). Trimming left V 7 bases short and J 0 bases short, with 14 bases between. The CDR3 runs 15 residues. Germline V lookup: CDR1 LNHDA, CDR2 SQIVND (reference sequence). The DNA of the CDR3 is TGTGCCAGTAACCCTGGACAGTTCAGCACAGATACGCAGTATTTT. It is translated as CASNPGQFSTDTQYF. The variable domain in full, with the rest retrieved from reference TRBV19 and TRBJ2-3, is DGGITQSPKYLFRKEGQNVTLSCEQNLNHDAMYWYRQDPGQGLRLIYYSQIVNDFQKGDIAEGYSVSREKKESFPLTVTSAQKNPTAFYLCASNPGQFSTDTQYFGPGTRLTVL.

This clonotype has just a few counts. The CDR3 spells CASSDGSMREKLFF. The CDR3 nucleotides read TGTGCCAGCAGCGACGGTTCAATGCGGGAAAAACTGTTTTTT. The chain combines TRBV28 with TRBJ1-4; D gene unclear. This CDR3 region has 14 residues. V lost 6 bases and J 8 bases, leaving 16 bases between the germline ends. Germline V CDR1 and CDR2: MDHEN, SYDVKM.

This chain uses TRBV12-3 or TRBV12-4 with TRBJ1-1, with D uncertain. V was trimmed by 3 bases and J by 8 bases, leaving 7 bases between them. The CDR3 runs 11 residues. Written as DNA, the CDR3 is TGTGCCAGCAGTTTTTCTTACGAAGCTTTCTTT. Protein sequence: CASSFSYEAFF.

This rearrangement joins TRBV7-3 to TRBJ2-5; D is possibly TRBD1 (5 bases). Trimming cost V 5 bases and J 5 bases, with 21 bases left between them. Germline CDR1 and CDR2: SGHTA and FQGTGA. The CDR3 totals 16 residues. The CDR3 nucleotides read TGTGCCAGCAGCGTTAACGATGTTCGGCAGGGTGAGACCCAGTACTTC. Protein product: CASSVNDVRQGETQYF.

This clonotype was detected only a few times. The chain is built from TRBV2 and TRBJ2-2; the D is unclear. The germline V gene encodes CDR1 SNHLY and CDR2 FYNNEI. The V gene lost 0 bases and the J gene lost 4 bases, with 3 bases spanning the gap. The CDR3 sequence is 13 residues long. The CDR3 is CASSEAVTGELFF. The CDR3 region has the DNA TGTGCCAGCAGTGAAGCGGTCACCGGGGAGCTGTTTTTT.

CDR3 sequence (DNA): TGTGCCAGCTCACCACTTATGGGCCCCTACAATGAGCAGTTCTTC. This codes for CASSPLMGPYNEQFF. V is TRBV18 and J is TRBJ2-1; no firm D call. CDR3 length: 15 residues. CDR1 and CDR2 from the germline V gene are KGHSH and LQKENI. Trimming took 1 base from V and 2 from J, leaving 9 bases between them.

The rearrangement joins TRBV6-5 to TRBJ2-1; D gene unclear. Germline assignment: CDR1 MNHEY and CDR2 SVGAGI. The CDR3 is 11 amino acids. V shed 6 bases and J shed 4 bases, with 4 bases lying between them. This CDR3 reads CASRRYNEQFF. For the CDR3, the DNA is TGTGCCAGCAGGAGATACAATGAGCAGTTCTTC.

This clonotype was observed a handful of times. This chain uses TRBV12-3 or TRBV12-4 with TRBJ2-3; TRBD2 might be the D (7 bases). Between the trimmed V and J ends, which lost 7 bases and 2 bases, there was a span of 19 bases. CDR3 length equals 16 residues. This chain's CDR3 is CASTMGGRRNTDTQYF. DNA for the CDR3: TGTGCCAGCACCATGGGGGGGCGGCGCAACACAGATACGCAGTATTTT.

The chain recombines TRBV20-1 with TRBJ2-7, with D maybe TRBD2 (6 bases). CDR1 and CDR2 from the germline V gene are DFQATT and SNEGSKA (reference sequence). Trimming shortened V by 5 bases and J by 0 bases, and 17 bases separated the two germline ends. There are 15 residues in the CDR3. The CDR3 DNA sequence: TGCAGTGCTGACCGTAGCGGTTACCGCTCCTACGAGCAGTACTTC. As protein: CSADRSGYRSYEQYF.

The CDR3: CASSPTSGVNEQFF. CDR3 coding DNA: TGTGCCAGCAGTCCGACTAGCGGGGTTAATGAGCAGTTCTTC. This chain connects TRBV12-3 or TRBV12-4 to TRBJ2-1; 11 bases agree with TRBD2. The V gene end was trimmed by 5 bases and the J gene end by 7 bases; junction bases not matched to a gene: 4. CDR3 length: 14 amino acids.

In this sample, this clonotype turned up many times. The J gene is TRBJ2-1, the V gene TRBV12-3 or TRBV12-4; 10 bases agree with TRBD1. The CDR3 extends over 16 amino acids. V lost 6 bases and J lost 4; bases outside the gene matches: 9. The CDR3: CASSYTGTGVYNEQFF. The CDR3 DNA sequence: TGTGCCAGCAGCTACACCGGGACAGGGGTTTACAATGAGCAGTTCTTC.